This T cell receptor (beta chain) appears in the sequencing data of a study of cytomegalovirus exposure and HLA in healthy donors. Points from the study as a whole: Cytomegalovirus status, reportedly, was diagnosed with high specificity and sensitivity by the classifier. The majority of TCR sequences were rare, yet some public TCRs appeared in many donors. The investigators catalogued under 200 TCR beta chains as cytomegalovirus-associated.

Note on this clone: What it recognizes is unknown.

In the PCR, 60 Vbeta and 13 Jbeta primers were used. Under the authors' procedure: In a later analysis, some 80 million unique TCR beta chains included roughly 11 million shared by two or more donors. This table comes from immunoSEQ multiplex PCR, and its TCRdb copy is limited to in-frame clones, with some not included. From that table come the V and J calls and clone size; the DNA was used to work out D and trimming. The sample table includes roughly 45,000 clones. V was shortened by 6 bases and J by 0 bases, with 13 bases between the two germline ends. Germline V lookup: CDR1 SGHDT, CDR2 YYEEEE. This CDR3 has 14 residues.

The sample was PBMCs. The rearrangement links TRBV5-6 to TRBJ2-7, with D tentatively TRBD1 (5 bases). This receptor was identified in a woman aged 25-40 years in good health and CMV-seronegative. The CDR3 DNA is TGTGCCAGCACCACAATGGGGCCCTCCTACGAGCAGTACTTC. Translating gives CASTTMGPSYEQYF.